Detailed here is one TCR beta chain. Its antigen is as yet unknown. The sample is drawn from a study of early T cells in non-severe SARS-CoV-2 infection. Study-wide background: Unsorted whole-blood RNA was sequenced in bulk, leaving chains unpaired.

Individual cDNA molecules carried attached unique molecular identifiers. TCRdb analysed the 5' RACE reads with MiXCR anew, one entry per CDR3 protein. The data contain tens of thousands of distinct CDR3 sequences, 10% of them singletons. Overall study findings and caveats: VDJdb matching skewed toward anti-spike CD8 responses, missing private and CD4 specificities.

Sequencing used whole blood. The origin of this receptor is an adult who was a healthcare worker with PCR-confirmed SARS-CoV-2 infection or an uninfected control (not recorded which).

The CDR3: CSASRETEAFF. CDR3 bases: TGCAGTGCTAGTCGGGAGACTGAAGCTTTCTTT. The rearrangement uses TRBV20-1 and TRBJ1-1; no firm D call. V dropped 3 bases and J dropped 5 bases, with 7 bases sitting between them. Per germline, CDR1 DFQATT and CDR2 SNEGSKA (reference sequence). CDR3 size: 11 residues.